The 18 T cell receptor beta chains below were found in one sample sequenced in a study of blood T cells in healthy people across ages. A second about 7 to 11 cycle PCR used barcoded and J-beta primers. TCRdb reprocessed the 5' RACE reads with MiXCR, giving one entry per CDR3 protein. In the table there are over a million distinct CDR3 sequences, 59% of which are singletons. Source material: blood. These receptor sequences come from a man between 18 and 35 years old in good health.

CDR3 amino acids: CASSVDWDSYNEQFF. In DNA form, the CDR3 reads TGTGCCAGCAGCGTAGATTGGGACAGCTACAATGAGCAGTTCTTC. The gene calls are TRBV9 and TRBJ2-1, with TRBD1 matching over 7 bases. This CDR3 comprises 15 residues. The V gene's germline CDR1 is SGDLS and CDR2 YYNGEE. V lost 0 bases to trimming and J lost 3 bases; unmatched junction nucleotides: 3.

The genes are TRBV6-5 and TRBJ2-1; D unclear. The germline V gene has CDR1 MNHEY and CDR2 SVGAGI. Trimming pared 3 bases from V and 5 bases from J, leaving 20 bases between. CDR3 length equals 17 residues. This CDR3 is CASSYLFGPPADNEQFF. The CDR3 DNA is TGTGCCAGCAGTTATCTCTTCGGACCGCCGGCTGACAATGAGCAGTTCTTC.

The DNA for the CDR3 is TGTGCCAGTAGTATCGCGCTAGCGGGGGGGTTTGAGCAGTTCTTC. Translated, it gives CASSIALAGGFEQFF. The J gene is TRBJ2-1, the V gene TRBV19; 12 bases match TRBD2. CDR1 is LNHDA and CDR2 is SQIVND in the germline V gene (reference sequence). The J segment lost 9 bases and the V segment lost 3 bases, leaving 6 bases of the junction unmatched. CDR3 length equals 15 residues.

CDR3 bases: TGTGCCACCAGCAGAGGGGTTCGCGGTGAGCAGTTCTTC. Protein: CATSRGVRGEQFF. V is TRBV15 and J is TRBJ2-1; D is unclear. Germline CDR1 LNHNV, CDR2 YYDKDF (reference sequence). The ends were cut back, 1 base at V and 9 bases at J, with 10 bases in the middle. This CDR3 is built from 13 residues.

This clonotype was observed a few times. The V gene is TRBV7-9, the J gene TRBJ1-2; 7 bases line up with TRBD1. Germline CDR1 and CDR2: SEHNR and FQNEAQ (reference sequence). V trimming: 5 bases; J trimming: 5 bases; junction bases outside the gene matches: 8. CDR3 size: 14 residues. DNA of the CDR3: TGTGCCAGCAGCCAGCGGGGGACAGAATATGGCTACACCTTC. Encoded protein: CASSQRGTEYGYTF.

In this sample, this clonotype turned up a few times. J is TRBJ2-3 and V is TRBV6-2 or TRBV6-3; possibly TRBD2 for D (5 bases). V lost 4 bases to trimming and J lost 2 bases, with 10 bases between them. Germline CDR1 is MNHEY and CDR2 is SVGEGT. The CDR3 is 14 residues long. The CDR3 here is CASSWSGSTDTQYF. In DNA, the CDR3 is TGTGCCAGCAGTTGGAGCGGTTCCACAGATACGCAGTATTTT.

The rearrangement joins TRBV20-1 to TRBJ2-2; D could derive from TRBD1 or TRBD2 (5 bases each). This CDR3 contains 17 residues. In germline, CDR1 is DFQATT, CDR2 SNEGSKA (reference sequence). Trimming removed 0 bases from V and 5 bases from J, with 19 bases in between. The CDR3 is CSAREALAGWGTGELFF. CDR3 in DNA: TGCAGTGCTAGAGAGGCTTTGGCAGGGTGGGGGACCGGGGAGCTGTTTTTT.

This sequence joins TRBV28 and TRBJ2-5, with D perhaps matching TRBD1 or TRBD2 (6 bases each). In germline, CDR1 is MDHEN, CDR2 SYDVKM. V lost 4 bases, J lost 1 base, and 19 bases lay in between. The CDR3 sequence is 17 residues long. CDR3 DNA sequence: TGTGCCAGCAGTTCCTTACTAAAGGGGGGCCTCCAAGAGACCCAGTACTTC. Amino acid sequence: CASSSLLKGGLQETQYF. The full variable domain, in which reference TRBV28 and TRBJ2-5 provide the parts outside the CDR3, is DVKVTQSSRYLVKRTGEKVFLECVQDMDHENMFWYRQDPGLGLRLIYFSYDVKMKEKGDIPEGYSVSREKKERFSLILESASTNQTSMYLCASSSLLKGGLQETQYFGPGTRLLVL.

V gene TRBV4-3 combines with J gene TRBJ1-2; maybe TRBD1 (5 bases). The CDR3 has 15 amino acids. Germline V lookup: CDR1 LGHNA, CDR2 YSLEER. V was trimmed by 0 bases and J by 6 bases, leaving 14 bases between them. The CDR3 coding sequence is TGCGCCAGCAGCCAAGAGGGCAGGGTGGTGGATGGCTACACCTTC. Encoded protein: CASSQEGRVVDGYTF.

The rearrangement uses TRBV10-3 and TRBJ1-2; D unclear. Germline V gene sequence: CDR1 ENHRY, CDR2 SYGVKD. V was pared by 4 bases and J by 4 bases, with 13 bases between. The CDR3 sequence is 14 residues long. The CDR3 DNA sequence: TGTGCCATCAGTGCGCATGGGCCCTCCTATGGCTACACCTTC. This encodes CAISAHGPSYGYTF.

The genes are TRBV28 and TRBJ2-3; no reliable D call. V was clipped by 6 bases and J by 5 bases, with 21 bases between them. The length of the CDR3 is 16 residues. CDR1 MDHEN and CDR2 SYDVKM come from the germline V gene. The CDR3, as DNA: TGTGCCAGCAGCAGGATTCCGAAGTCCCCTGGAGATACGCAGTATTTT. It encodes CASSRIPKSPGDTQYF.

The chain combines TRBV9 with TRBJ2-7; 9 bases match TRBD2. CDR1 is SGDLS, CDR2 YYNGEE, per germline. The CDR3 has 15 residues. V lost 0 bases, J lost 2 bases, and 3 bases stayed unmatched. This CDR3 is CASSVGASGAYEQYF. The CDR3 DNA follows: TGTGCCAGCAGCGTAGGGGCTAGCGGGGCCTACGAGCAGTACTTC. Variable domain in full (rest from reference TRBV9 and TRBJ2-7): DSGVTQTPKHLITATGQRVTLRCSPRSGDLSVYWYQQSLDQGLQFLIQYYNGEERAKGNILERFSAQQFPDLHSELNLSSLELGDSALYFCASSVGASGAYEQYFGPGTRLTVT.

In this sample, this clonotype turned up a few times. The rearrangement uses TRBV7-9 and TRBJ2-6, with unresolved D. The CDR3 consists of 15 residues. Germline-derived CDR1 and CDR2 are SEHNR and FQNEAQ (reference sequence). Trimming took off 1 base at V and 0 bases at J, with 4 bases between the two ends. In DNA form, the CDR3 reads TGTGCCAGCAGCTTAGATGCCTCTGGGGCCAACGTCCTGACTTTC. Translating it yields CASSLDASGANVLTF.

The chain couples TRBV7-9 to TRBJ2-2; 8 bases align to TRBD1. The CDR3 sequence is 17 residues long. Germline V gene lookup returns CDR1 SEHNR and CDR2 FQNEAQ (reference sequence). The trim removed 6 bases at V and 0 bases at J, leaving 9 bases unmatched. Here the CDR3 reads CASRKNWTGPNTGELFF. Written as DNA, the CDR3 is TGTGCCAGCAGAAAAAATTGGACAGGGCCGAACACCGGGGAGCTGTTTTTT. Based on the CDR3 plus reference TRBV7-9 and TRBJ2-2, the full variable domain is DTGVSQNPRHKITKRGQNVTFRCDPISEHNRLYWYRQTLGQGPEFLTYFQNEAQLEKSRLLSDRFSAERPKGSFSTLEIQRTEQGDSAMYLCASRKNWTGPNTGELFFGEGSRLTVL.

This clonotype was detected only once. The chain links TRBV2 to TRBJ1-1; a possible D gene is TRBD1 (5 bases). Germline CDR1 SNHLY, CDR2 FYNNEI. The CDR3 has 15 residues. Trimming stripped 1 base from V and 3 bases from J, with 12 bases between. The CDR3 region is CASSEGGGRDTEAFF. The CDR3 coding sequence is TGTGCCAGCAGTGAAGGGGGGGGAAGGGACACTGAAGCTTTCTTT.

V gene TRBV27 combines with J gene TRBJ2-1, with 11 bases identical to TRBD1. CDR1 and CDR2 from the germline V gene are MNHEY and SMNVEV (reference sequence). The CDR3 covers 13 residues. The J segment lost 10 bases and the V segment lost 10 bases, leaving 9 bases of the junction unmatched. CDR3 sequence (DNA): TGTGCCACCGGACAGGGGGCGTCTTGGGAGCAGTTCTTC. It specifies CATGQGASWEQFF.

V gene TRBV11-2 combines with J gene TRBJ2-2; the D is unclear. CDR3 size: 15 residues. V was shortened by 5 bases and J by 2 bases, with 12 bases between the two germline ends. Germline CDR1 SGHAT, CDR2 FQNNGV. The DNA of the CDR3 is TGTGCCAGCAGCCCCCTCCGACGCAACACCGGGGAGCTGTTTTTT. Translated: CASSPLRRNTGELFF.

The gene calls are TRBV5-6 and TRBJ2-6; D possibly corresponds to TRBD1 (6 bases). The CDR3 is made up of 16 amino acids. Germline V CDR1 and CDR2: SGHDT, YYEEEE. V lost 0 bases and J 1 base, leaving 8 bases between the germline ends. Written as DNA, the CDR3 is TGTGCCAGCAGCTTGGAGCAGGGGTCTGGGGCCAACGTCCTGACTTTC. Translation: CASSLEQGSGANVLTF. The complete variable domain, with remaining parts taken from reference TRBV5-6 and TRBJ2-6, reads DAGVTQSPTHLIKTRGQQVTLRCSPKSGHDTVSWYQQALGQGPQFIFQYYEEEERQRGNFPDRFSGHQFPNYSSELNVNALLLGDSALYLCASSLEQGSGANVLTFGAGSRLTVL.